Shown below are 24 T cell receptor beta chains from a single sample sequenced in a study of T-cell memory formation after mild COVID-19. One entry per CDR3 protein results from TCRdb running MiXCR on the 5' RACE reads. The sample lists about 350,000 distinct CDR3 sequences, about an eighth occurring once. Sequenced material: PBMCs or a T cell subset sorted from them (not recorded which). The source is a man younger than 30 who had mild COVID-19 (a few samples of this study predate the infection). Cell type and time point are not known.

This chain links TRBV9 with TRBJ1-6, with D maybe TRBD1 (5 bases). The CDR3 is 16 residues long. The V gene's germline CDR1 is SGDLS and CDR2 YYNGEE. The V end lost 3 bases, the J end lost 7 bases, and 17 bases lay between the germline ends. The CDR3 coding sequence is TGTGCCAGCAGCGCGAGGCTGGAGGGGTGGAATTCACCCCTCCACTTT. Encoded protein: CASSARLEGWNSPLHF. The variable domain in full, completed from reference TRBV9 and TRBJ1-6, reads DSGVTQTPKHLITATGQRVTLRCSPRSGDLSVYWYQQSLDQGLQFLIQYYNGEERAKGNILERFSAQQFPDLHSELNLSSLELGDSALYFCASSARLEGWNSPLHFGNGTRLTVT.

The table lists this clonotype with a few counts. V usage is TRBV7-9 and J usage is TRBJ1-5; TRBD1 matches 11 bases. The trim removed 4 bases at V and 4 bases at J, leaving 6 bases unmatched. The CDR3 consists of 16 residues. The germline CDR1 and CDR2 sequences are SEHNR and FQNEAQ (reference sequence). CDR3 region: CASSSRDRGGNQPQHF. The CDR3 DNA reads TGTGCCAGCAGCTCCCGGGACAGGGGGGGGAATCAGCCCCAGCATTTT.

This clonotype was seen a handful of times. The chain has TRBV9 and TRBJ2-1, with 9 bases aligning to TRBD1. With 2 bases clipped from V and 5 bases from J, the junction kept 8 bases outside the gene matches. This CDR3 is 16 amino acids long. Germline values: CDR1 SGDLS, CDR2 YYNGEE. CDR3 amino acids: CASSVGGQGWDNEQFF. The CDR3 DNA reads TGTGCCAGCAGCGTTGGGGGACAGGGCTGGGACAATGAGCAGTTCTTC.

The table lists this clonotype with a few counts. CDR3 region: CSVARGATEAFF. The CDR3 DNA is TGCAGCGTTGCTAGGGGAGCCACTGAAGCTTTCTTT. The chain couples TRBV29-1 to TRBJ1-1; D might be TRBD1 (5 bases). Germline V gene lookup returns CDR1 SQVTM and CDR2 ANQGSEA. CDR3 length: 12 residues. V lost 4 bases, J lost 4 bases, and 10 bases lay in between.

A few counts support this clonotype. The chain couples TRBV7-8 to TRBJ1-1; D possibly corresponds to TRBD1 (5 bases). V was shortened by 5 bases and J by 6 bases, with 19 bases between the two germline ends. Looked up from germline, CDR1 is SGHVS and CDR2 is FQNEAQ. The CDR3 sequence is 15 residues long. Written as DNA, the CDR3 is TGTGCCAGCAGCCTCGACGGGGCAGTACCGTCTGAAGCTTTCTTT. Its protein is CASSLDGAVPSEAFF.

This clonotype was recorded at least ten times. V gene TRBV6-1 combines with J gene TRBJ2-3; D not certain. Trimming pared 2 bases from V and 10 bases from J, leaving 4 bases between. The length of the CDR3 is 10 residues. Germline loops: CDR1 MNHNS, CDR2 SASEGT. CDR3 DNA sequence: TGTGCCAGCAGTGAAAGCCCGCAGTATTTT. It yields the protein CASSESPQYF.

The chain is built from TRBV6-2 or TRBV6-3 and TRBJ1-5; 11 positions match TRBD1. CDR1 and CDR2 from the germline V gene are MNHEY and SVGEGT. V trimming: 5 bases; J trimming: 5 bases; junction bases outside the gene matches: 8. This CDR3 has 16 amino acids. The CDR3 loop is CASSPRDRGDYQPQHF. The CDR3 bases are TGTGCCAGCAGTCCTAGGGACAGGGGGGATTATCAGCCCCAGCATTTT.

This clonotype was observed a handful of times. A junction boundary mismatches the germline segment, possibly from a read error. The rearrangement uses TRBV11-1 and TRBJ2-1, with TRBD1 matching over 9 bases. CDR1 and CDR2 (germline): SGHAT, FQDESV (reference sequence). The CDR3 loop spans 14 amino acids. The CDR3 DNA follows: TGTGCCAGCAGCTCAGAGAAACAGGGGGCTAGAAGCTACTTC. Residues: CASSSEKQGARSYF.

This clonotype was seen a handful of times. J is TRBJ2-3 and V is TRBV7-2; D not certain. Germline CDR1 and CDR2: SGHTA and FQGNSA. Trimming removed 2 bases from V and 4 bases from J, with 10 bases in between. The CDR3 consists of 14 residues. In DNA, the CDR3 is TGTGCCAGCAGCTTAAAGGTGGTGGCAGATACGCAGTATTTT. Encoded protein: CASSLKVVADTQYF.

V usage is TRBV12-3 or TRBV12-4 and J usage is TRBJ2-7; 7 bases map to TRBD1. The junction had 9 bases not matched to a gene; V was cut back by 2 bases and J by 5 bases. This CDR3 is built from 15 residues. In DNA form, the CDR3 reads TGTGCCAGCAGTTTATACATGGGACAGACCCACGAGCAGTACTTC. This gives the protein CASSLYMGQTHEQYF.

The V and J genes are TRBV29-1 and TRBJ2-2, with 8 bases lining up with TRBD1. The ends lost 8 bases at V and 5 bases at J; junction bases unmatched: 10. The CDR3 is 14 amino acids. Germline CDR1 is SQVTM and CDR2 is ANQGSEA. CDR3 nucleotide sequence: TGCAGCTCCCTGAATACAGGGGGGACCGGGGAGCTGTTTTTT. It translates to CSSLNTGGTGELFF.

V usage is TRBV5-1 and J usage is TRBJ2-5; TRBD1 is a possible D gene (5 bases). The V end was cut by 0 bases, the J end by 2 bases, with 8 bases between. Germline CDR1 and CDR2: SGHRS and YFSETQ. This CDR3 has 14 residues. The CDR3 region has the DNA TGCGCCAGCAGCTTGGGGACAACGCAAGAGACCCAGTACTTC. It translates to CASSLGTTQETQYF.

In its sample, this clonotype was seen a few times. This chain uses TRBV12-3 or TRBV12-4 with TRBJ1-2; TRBD1 might be the D (6 bases). This CDR3 has 13 residues. The ends were cut back, 6 bases at V and 2 bases at J, with 10 bases in the middle. CDR3 sequence reads: CASSTGQNYGYTF. DNA of the CDR3: TGTGCCAGCAGCACTGGACAGAACTATGGCTACACCTTC.

V and J are TRBV4-1 and TRBJ1-1, with TRBD1 matching over 10 bases. There are 14 residues in the CDR3. V was clipped by 6 bases and J by 5 bases; unmatched bases: 6. Looked up from germline, CDR1 is MGHRA and CDR2 is YSYEKL. CDR3 region: CASSRGTGETEAFF. The CDR3 region has the DNA TGCGCCAGCAGTCGCGGGACAGGGGAGACTGAAGCTTTCTTT.

In this sample, this clonotype turned up a few times. This rearrangement joins TRBV2 to TRBJ2-1, with TRBD1 matching over 8 bases. Germline V lookup: CDR1 SNHLY, CDR2 FYNNEI. The V and J ends lost 8 bases and 8 bases, in that order; junction bases with no gene match: 8. This CDR3 spans 13 amino acids. The CDR3 DNA reads as TGTGCCAGCCGAGGACAGGGCCCCCATGAGCAGTTCTTC. It encodes CASRGQGPHEQFF.

This clonotype was detected a few times. This chain connects TRBV20-1 to TRBJ1-1, with D hard to call. Looked up from germline, CDR1 is DFQATT and CDR2 is SNEGSKA (reference sequence). This CDR3 contains 13 residues. Trimming left V 6 bases short and J 0 bases short, with 11 bases between. The CDR3, as DNA: TGCAGTGCCTGGGATTCCCTGAACACTGAAGCTTTCTTT. It yields the protein CSAWDSLNTEAFF.

This clonotype has just a few counts. The V call is TRBV23-1, the J call TRBJ2-3, with D possibly called TRBD1 or TRBD2 (6 bases each). TRBV23-1 is an open reading frame whose function is uncertain. This CDR3 comprises 19 residues. Deletions cut 3 bases from V and 5 bases from J, with 27 bases between. CDR3 amino acids: CASSHPGLRGRVGRDTQYF. The DNA for the CDR3 is TGCGCCAGCAGTCACCCAGGGCTCCGGGGGCGAGTGGGGCGAGATACGCAGTATTTT.

This clonotype was observed a few times. This sequence joins TRBV9 and TRBJ2-7; possibly TRBD1 for D (6 bases). V lost 0 bases to trimming and J lost 0 bases, with 10 bases between them. The CDR3 is made up of 15 amino acids. From germline, CDR1 is SGDLS and CDR2 YYNGEE. Written as DNA, the CDR3 is TGTGCCAGCAGCGTAGGACAGGCAGTCTCCTACGAGCAGTACTTC. Its translation is CASSVGQAVSYEQYF. Full variable domain (missing parts from reference TRBV9 and TRBJ2-7): DSGVTQTPKHLITATGQRVTLRCSPRSGDLSVYWYQQSLDQGLQFLIQYYNGEERAKGNILERFSAQQFPDLHSELNLSSLELGDSALYFCASSVGQAVSYEQYFGPGTRLTVT.

The genes are TRBV20-1 and TRBJ1-2; D possibly corresponds to TRBD1 (5 bases). This CDR3 has 15 amino acids. Germline values: CDR1 DFQATT, CDR2 SNEGSKA (reference sequence). Trimming took 1 base from V and 8 from J, leaving 20 bases between them. The CDR3 sequence: CSARGGEGRPMGYTF. CDR3 coding DNA: TGCAGTGCTAGAGGTGGGGAGGGACGTCCTATGGGCTACACCTTC.

This chain uses TRBV24-1 with TRBJ2-3, with D perhaps being TRBD1 or TRBD2 (7 bases each). Germline CDR1 and CDR2: KGHDR and SFDVKD. CDR3 length: 15 amino acids. V was shortened by 2 bases and J by 4 bases, with 12 bases between the two germline ends. The CDR3 nucleotides read TGTGCCACCAGTGATTCAGGGGGAGGGGCAGATACGCAGTATTTT. Amino acids: CATSDSGGGADTQYF.

This clonotype has more than one count but fewer than ten. The chain combines TRBV4-1 with TRBJ2-5, with 7 bases lining up with TRBD1. Trimming at V came to 0 bases and at J to 5 bases, leaving 6 bases not matched to a gene. The germline V gene has CDR1 MGHRA and CDR2 YSYEKL. This CDR3 region has 15 residues. In nucleotides, the CDR3 is TGCGCCAGCAGCCAAGATGAGGGGGCGGACGAGACCCAGTACTTC. This encodes CASSQDEGADETQYF.

This clonotype was observed a handful of times. The genes are TRBV3-1 and TRBJ2-5, with D tentatively TRBD2 (5 bases). Germline CDR1 LGHDT, CDR2 YNNKEL (reference sequence). CDR3 length equals 13 residues. V was cut by 1 base and J by 5 bases, with 8 bases left in between. The CDR3 spells CASSQVPGETQYF. The CDR3 nucleotides are TGTGCCAGCAGCCAAGTCCCGGGGGAGACCCAGTACTTC.

This clonotype was counted a few times. CDR3 protein: CASSGEWGKDTQYF. In DNA form, the CDR3 reads TGTGCCAGCAGCGGGGAGTGGGGAAAAGATACGCAGTATTTT. This sequence joins TRBV5-4 and TRBJ2-3; D is possibly TRBD2 (5 bases). CDR1 is SGHNT, CDR2 YYREEE, per germline (reference sequence). V lost 4 bases to trimming and J lost 5 bases, with 14 bases between them. This CDR3 is 14 amino acids long.

This clonotype was found many times. The V gene is TRBV29-1, the J gene TRBJ2-1; the D is unclear. V shed 4 bases and J shed 6 bases, with 4 bases lying between them. Germline V lookup: CDR1 SQVTM, CDR2 ANQGSEA. The CDR3 extends over 10 amino acids. CDR3 in amino acids: CSVGRNEQFF. CDR3 sequence (DNA): TGCAGCGTTGGTCGCAATGAGCAGTTCTTC.